The present TCR beta chain was sequenced within a study of identical twins. Trimming cost V 6 bases and J 11 bases, with 16 bases left between them. CDR1 is DFQATT and CDR2 is SNEGSKA in the germline V gene (reference sequence). The CDR3 has 11 amino acids. TCRdb itself ran the 5' RACE reads through MiXCR, one entry per CDR3 protein. The sample has 500,000 to 600,000 distinct CDR3 sequences, about 20% seen once; the top ten hold roughly 0.9%. This same sample was also taken into another study, of T cells expressing NK-cell markers.

The clonotype comes from a woman between 18 and 29 years old in good health. The sample consisted of CD4+ T cells sorted from blood. This chain uses TRBV20-1 with TRBJ1-1; perhaps TRBD1 as D (5 bases). The CDR3 sequence: CSAPQGARAFF. The CDR3 DNA reads as TGCAGTGCCCCCCAAGGGGCGAGGGCTTTCTTT.